Below, one T cell receptor beta chain is given with its context. This clonotype was found many times. Its recognized antigen is unknown. Base-call qualities are not available, and no considerably larger clone is one nucleotide away. For sequencing, an Illumina HiSeq 2000 was employed. Multiplex PCR amplification was used to build the TCR beta chain libraries. The amplified TCR beta chain products were analyzed by high-throughput sequencing. TCRdb redid the processing of the public reads, applying fastp at Q25 and MiXCR, and retained in-frame beta chains. Each CDR3 protein gets just one entry, which takes the most common genes and DNA from the rows behind it. Counted in this sample were about 180,000 distinct CDR3 sequences; 30% to 35% of them appeared once. The ten largest make up around 4.5% of the sample. Measured from the cysteine to the phenylalanine, the CDR3 is 14 residues long. Just the 42-base CDR3 DNA is kept, in frame starting at base 1. V is reduced by 3 bases and J by 0 bases, leaving a spacing of 8 bases between them.

Lymph node samples were obtained from the axillary draining lymph nodes of breast cancer patients. These data come from a study of breast tumors, draining lymph nodes, adjacent tissues (dated by TCRdb to the mid-2010s). About the study as a whole: The study compared TCR beta repertoires across tumor, adjacent nontumor tissue and axillary lymph nodes from breast cancer patients. In human breast cancer, the study set out to assess how tumor, surrounding tissue and draining lymph node repertoires relate to one another and whether T cells might be exchanged between them. Overall results and qualifications from the work: T-cell repertoire diversity in tumors was found to be lower than in lymph nodes but higher than in nontumor tissue, and preferential V and J gene usage was observed. The similarity between tumor and nontumor tissue repertoires was significantly greater in luminal-like breast cancer than in basal-like breast cancer. The data were judged consistent with most tumor T cells deriving from the lymph node and then expanding within tumor tissue. The conclusion that tumor T cells originate in lymph nodes was framed as consistent with a hypothesis rather than directly demonstrated.

This TCR came from a female donor with breast cancer. Some clones in this sample may be carry-over from other donors' samples. Specimen: axillary lymph node tissue. The chain joins TRBV12-3 or TRBV12-4 to TRBJ1-2; the D gene is not confidently resolved. The base sequence is TGTGCCAGCAGTTTTTTCGGGCCTAACTATGGCTACACCTTC. This encodes CASSFFGPNYGYTF.